Listed below are T cell receptor beta chains from one sample, sequenced in a study of T cell changes during pregnancy in multiple sclerosis. Generated by immunoSEQ multiplex PCR, the TCRdb table keeps only in-frame clones and is missing some. The sample includes roughly 42,000 clones, approximately 88% of them seen just once. Sequencing was performed on CD4+ T cells from peripheral blood mononuclear cells, taken in the first trimester of pregnancy. These receptors originate from a female donor with multiple sclerosis, enrolled in a pregnancy study. The CDR3 runs from the conserved cysteine through the conserved F or W. The D gene is left open where the match is weak. Expanded clones get a size class; other rows say once, few or many, or leave the size out.

>TRBJ2-7|NA|NA|TRBV28
TGTGCCAGCAGTTTTGTCAGGGGCCACGAGCAGTACTTC
CASSFVRGHEQYF
>TRBJ2-1|NA|NA|TRBV5-4
TGTGCCAGCAGCTCTAATAGCGGCTCCTACAATGAGCAGTTCTTC
CASSSNSGSYNEQFF
>TRBJ1-4|TRBD1|NA|TRBV6-1
TGTGCCAGCAGTGAAGCTCCTAATGAGGGGGCGGGTTCTAAAGAAAAACTGTTTTTT
CASSEAPNEGAGSKEKLFF
>TRBJ1-2|NA|NA|TRBV27
TGTGCCAGCAGTTTAACGTTTACAGGCAGCTATGGCTACACCTTC
CASSLTFTGSYGYTF
>TRBJ2-5|NA|NA|TRBV6-1
TGTGCCAGCAGTGAAGTGGGGGGATTCGGGGAGACCCAGTACTTC
CASSEVGGFGETQYF
>TRBJ1-2|TRBD1|NA|TRBV7-8
TGTGCCAGCAGCTCGATCCGGGACAGGGGGCCGTCTAACTATGGCTACACCTTC
CASSSIRDRGPSNYGYTF
>TRBJ2-1|TRBD2|once|TRBV2
TGTGCCAGCCAGGGACTAGCGATCTACCGCTCCTACAATGAGCAGTTCTTC
CASQGLAIYRSYNEQFF
>TRBJ2-7|NA|NA|TRBV6-1
TGTGCCAGCAGCACAGGCCCATCGCCTGCCTACGAGCAGTACTTC
CASSTGPSPAYEQYF
>TRBJ2-6|NA|NA|TRBV12-5
TGTGCTAGTGGTTTGGTCTTGAGCTCTGGGGCCAACGTCCTGACTTTC
CASGLVLSSGANVLTF
>TRBJ2-5|TRBD2|NA|TRBV7-6
TGTGCCAGCAGCTTAGGATCGGGCGGGGGAGAGACCCAGTACTTC
CASSLGSGGGETQYF
>TRBJ2-5|NA|NA|TRBV21-1
TGTGCCGCCCACACCCTAGCCGAGACCCAGTACTTC
CAAHTLAETQYF
>TRBJ1-2|TRBD1|NA|TRBV28
TGTGCCAGCATACTATCGGGACAGGGGGCTTATAACTATGGCTACACCTTC
CASILSGQGAYNYGYTF
>TRBJ2-4|NA|NA|TRBV18
TGTGCCAGCTCACCACCGAGCGGTGGTAACATTCAGTACTTC
CASSPPSGGNIQYF
>TRBJ2-7|TRBD2|NA|TRBV18
TGTGCCAGCTCACCAGTGGCGGGAGGGCCGGGTGAGCAGTACTTC
CASSPVAGGPGEQYF
>TRBJ1-4|TRBD1|few|TRBV6-1
TGTGCCAGCAGTACAGGGGCTACAACTAATGAAAAACTGTTTTTT
CASSTGATTNEKLFF
>TRBJ2-7|TRBD2|NA|TRBV19
TGTGCCAGTAGTTCCCGGCGGACTAGCGGCCAATATCGGGAGCAGTACTTC
CASSSRRTSGQYREQYF
>TRBJ2-2|TRBD2|NA|TRBV7-8
TGTGCCAGCAGCCAACAAAGCGGGATCTACACCGGGGAGCTGTTTTTT
CASSQQSGIYTGELFF
>TRBJ1-4|NA|NA|TRBV6-6
TGTGCCAGCAGTTACGACAGGCGTAATGAAAAACTGTTTTTT
CASSYDRRNEKLFF
>TRBJ1-4|NA|NA|TRBV6-1
TGTGCCAGCAGTGAAGCTGGGGACTGGGGTGAAAAACTGTTTTTT
CASSEAGDWGEKLFF
>TRBJ2-1|TRBD2|NA|TRBV4-2
TGTGCCAGCAGCCAAGATTGGGCTAGCGGGAGTGAGCAGTTCTTC
CASSQDWASGSEQFF
>TRBJ1-1|NA|NA|TRBV5-1
TGCGCCAGCAGCTTGGGTGGCCCTGGCGGATTTGGAGCTTTCTTT
CASSLGGPGGFGAFF
>TRBJ2-1|TRBD2|NA|TRBV28
TGTGCCAGCAGGAGACTAGCGGGAGCGGTTGAGCAGTTCTTC
CASRRLAGAVEQFF
>TRBJ2-2|TRBD2|NA|TRBV5-6
TGTGCCAGCAGCTTGGTAGCGGGAGGGGTCCCCAGGGAGCTGTTTTTT
CASSLVAGGVPRELFF
>TRBJ1-5|NA|NA|TRBV2
TGTGCCAGCAAGGGGCAGGTCAATCAGCCCCAGCATTTT
CASKGQVNQPQHF